Each of the 10 T cell receptor beta chains below was sequenced from the same sample in a study of blood T cell repertoires in COVID-19. The method was immunoSEQ multiplex PCR; TCRdb's version includes in-frame clones alone and lacks a portion of them. The table lists roughly 49,000 clones, roughly nine tenths of them singletons. Sequenced: peripheral blood. Receptor source: a woman of 80 years or more with acute or convalescent COVID-19.

The chain carries TRBV4-1 and TRBJ1-1, with 9 bases fitting TRBD1. Trimming at V came to 3 bases and at J to 4 bases, leaving 3 bases not matched to a gene. The V gene's germline CDR1 is MGHRA and CDR2 YSYEKL. The CDR3 consists of 14 residues. In DNA, the CDR3 is TGCGCCAGCAGCCAGCTGACAGGGGGCACTGAAGCTTTCTTT. Its protein product is CASSQLTGGTEAFF.

The chain is built from TRBV6-1 and TRBJ2-1; TRBD1 agrees at 8 bases. Looked up from germline, CDR1 is MNHNS and CDR2 is SASEGT. The CDR3 spans 17 residues. V dropped 0 bases and J dropped 3; count of bases not matched to a gene: 7. CDR3 in DNA: TGTGCCAGCAGTGAAGCCTACGGGACAGGTAGCTACAATGAGCAGTTCTTC. Translated, it gives CASSEAYGTGSYNEQFF.

The chain recombines TRBV2 with TRBJ1-5; 7 bases are a match to TRBD1. CDR1 is SNHLY and CDR2 is FYNNEI in the germline V gene. Germline trimming cut 1 base from V and 4 bases from J; bases unmatched to any gene: 1. CDR3 length: 14 amino acids. CDR3 protein: CASSEGDSNQPQHF. For the CDR3, the DNA is TGTGCCAGCAGTGAAGGGGACAGTAATCAGCCCCAGCATTTT.

The V gene is TRBV3-1 (or the pseudogene TRBV3-2), the J gene TRBJ2-2; D not resolved. This CDR3 is 16 amino acids long. Germline-derived CDR1 and CDR2 are LGHDT and YNNKEL (reference sequence). V lost 0 bases to trimming and J lost 1 base, with 9 bases between them. The CDR3 nucleotides are TGTGCCAGCAGCCAAGATTTAAGGAGGAACACCGGGGAGCTGTTTTTT. Translating gives CASSQDLRRNTGELFF.

This clone was counted between two and nine times. The chain combines TRBV13 with TRBJ2-1, with TRBD2 identical over 8 bases. Germline CDR1 is PRHDT and CDR2 is FYEKMQ (reference sequence). The CDR3 has 16 amino acids. V shed 3 bases, J shed 4 bases, and the junction held 8 bases outside the gene matches. CDR3 nucleotides: TGTGCCAGCAGCTTGGGACTAGACGAGGTATACAATGAGCAGTTCTTC. Translated, it gives CASSLGLDEVYNEQFF. The complete variable domain, with remaining parts taken from reference TRBV13 and TRBJ2-1, reads AAGVIQSPRHLIKEKRETATLKCYPIPRHDTVYWYQQGPGQDPQFLISFYEKMQSDKGSIPDRFSAQQFSDYHSELNMSSLELGDSALYFCASSLGLDEVYNEQFFGPGTRLTVL.

The rearrangement uses TRBV7-6 and TRBJ2-2; the match to TRBD2 covers 10 bases. Germline CDR1 SGHVS, CDR2 FNYEAQ. Trimming at V came to 0 bases and at J to 5 bases, leaving 3 bases not matched to a gene. This CDR3 is 16 amino acids long. CDR3 bases: TGTGCCAGCAGCTTAGCGTCACTAGCGGGGACCGGGGAGCTGTTTTTT. Its protein product is CASSLASLAGTGELFF.

The V call is TRBV24-1, the J call TRBJ1-3; the match to TRBD1 covers 9 bases. J was trimmed by 1 base and V by 10 bases; bases with no gene match: 1. The germline V gene encodes CDR1 KGHDR and CDR2 SFDVKD. This CDR3 has 13 residues. CDR3 bases: TGTGCCACACAGGGGGCTTCTGGAAACACCATATATTTT. Amino acid sequence: CATQGASGNTIYF.

CDR3 loop: CATSDGTSRRQYF. CDR3 nucleotides: TGTGCCACCAGTGATGGGACTAGCAGGAGGCAGTACTTC. The chain joins TRBV24-1 to TRBJ2-7; 9 bases are shared with TRBD2. From germline, CDR1 is KGHDR and CDR2 SFDVKD. The CDR3 is made up of 13 amino acids. Trimming cost V 3 bases and J 9 bases; bases outside gene matches: 5.

J is TRBJ2-7 and V is TRBV11-3; TRBD2 is a possible D gene (7 bases). CDR3 size: 15 residues. The germline V gene encodes CDR1 SGHNT and CDR2 YENEEA. The V and J ends lost 0 bases and 7 bases respectively, with 16 bases between them. The CDR3 DNA reads as TGTGCCAGCAGCTTAGATCTCGGGGGGCTGGGGGAGCAGTACTTC. It encodes CASSLDLGGLGEQYF. Filled out from reference TRBV11-3 and TRBJ2-7, the complete variable domain reads EAGVVQSPRYKIIEKKQPVAFWCNPISGHNTLYWYLQNLGQGPELLIRYENEEAVDDSQLPKDRFSAERLKGVDSTLKIQPAELGDSAVYLCASSLDLGGLGEQYFGPGTRLTVT.

This rearrangement joins TRBV4-3 to TRBJ1-1, with D possibly matching TRBD1 (5 bases). Germline assignment: CDR1 LGHNA and CDR2 YSLEER. The germline V and J ends were trimmed by 1 base and 8 bases, with 11 bases remaining between them. The CDR3 runs to 13 residues. CDR3 sequence (DNA): TGCGCCAGCAGCCAAGGGTGGGCAGGGGAAGCTTTCTTT. Its protein is CASSQGWAGEAFF.